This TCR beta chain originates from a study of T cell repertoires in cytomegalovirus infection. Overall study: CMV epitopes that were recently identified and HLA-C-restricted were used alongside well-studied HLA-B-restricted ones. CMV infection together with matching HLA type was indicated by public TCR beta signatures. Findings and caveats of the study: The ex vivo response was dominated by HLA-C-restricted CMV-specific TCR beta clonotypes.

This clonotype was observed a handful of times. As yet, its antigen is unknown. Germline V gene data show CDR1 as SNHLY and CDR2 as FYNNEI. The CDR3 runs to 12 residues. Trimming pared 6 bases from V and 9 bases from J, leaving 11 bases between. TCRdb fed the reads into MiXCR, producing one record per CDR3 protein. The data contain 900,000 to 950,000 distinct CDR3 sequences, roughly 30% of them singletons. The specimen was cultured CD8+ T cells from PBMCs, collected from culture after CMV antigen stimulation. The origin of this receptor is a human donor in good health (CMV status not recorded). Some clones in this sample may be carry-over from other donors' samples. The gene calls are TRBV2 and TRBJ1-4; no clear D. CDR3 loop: CASRPDAKKLFF. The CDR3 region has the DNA TGTGCCAGCAGGCCCGACGCAAAAAAACTGTTTTTT.